Each of the 14 T cell receptor beta chains below was sequenced from the same sample in a study of blood T cell repertoires in COVID-19. TCRdb keeps only in-frame clones here, not all; method: immunoSEQ multiplex PCR. The sample lists 140,000 or so clones; around 83% were seen once. What was sequenced was peripheral blood. All receptors come from a man between 25 and 39 years old with COVID-19, enrolled during active disease.

The rearrangement uses TRBV10-2 and TRBJ1-3; 7 bases map to TRBD1. V trimming: 7 bases; J trimming: 1 base; junction bases outside the gene matches: 10. CDR3 length equals 16 residues. The germline V gene has CDR1 WSHSY and CDR2 SAAADI. The CDR3 sequence is CASILGQSLSGNTIYF. In DNA, the CDR3 is TGCGCCAGCATTCTGGGACAGTCCCTATCTGGAAACACCATATATTTT.

The CDR3 reads CASSTSGPQAGNTIYF. The CDR3 nucleotides are TGTGCCAGTAGTACTTCAGGCCCTCAGGCTGGAAACACCATATATTTT. The chain uses TRBV19 and TRBJ1-3; unclear D gene. Germline CDR1 is LNHDA and CDR2 is SQIVND (reference sequence). V was clipped by 4 bases and J by 2 bases, with 15 bases between them. The CDR3 is 16 residues long.

The J gene is TRBJ2-5, the V gene TRBV5-1; the D gene is possibly TRBD2 (6 bases). CDR1 is SGHRS and CDR2 is YFSETQ in the germline V gene. Trimming took 0 bases from V and 2 from J, leaving 14 bases between them. This CDR3 comprises 16 residues. The CDR3 sequence: CASSLVGGVRQETQYF. CDR3 in DNA: TGCGCCAGCAGCTTGGTGGGGGGAGTAAGGCAAGAGACCCAGTACTTC. Based on the CDR3 plus reference TRBV5-1 and TRBJ2-5, the full variable domain is KAGVTQTPRYLIKTRGQQVTLSCSPISGHRSVSWYQQTPGQGLQFLFEYFSETQRNKGNFPGRFSGRQFSNSRSEMNVSTLELGDSALYLCASSLVGGVRQETQYFGPGTRLLVL.

V is TRBV6-5 and J is TRBJ1-2, with TRBD1 matching over 8 bases. Germline V CDR1 and CDR2: MNHEY, SVGAGI. The junction had 3 bases not matched to a gene; V was cut back by 4 bases and J by 5 bases. The CDR3 spans 13 residues. The CDR3 region is CASSFDRGYGYTF. The CDR3 nucleotides are TGTGCCAGCAGTTTCGACAGGGGTTATGGCTACACCTTC.

At least ten counts were recorded for this clone. The rearrangement joins TRBV29-1 to TRBJ1-1; 8 nucleotides line up with TRBD1. The CDR3 runs 11 residues. Germline values: CDR1 SQVTM, CDR2 ANQGSEA. The V segment lost 7 bases and the J segment 3 bases; nucleotides outside the gene matches: 1. The DNA for the CDR3 is TGCAGCGGGACAGGGCACACTGAAGCTTTCTTT. The encoded protein is CSGTGHTEAFF.

The chain recombines TRBV28 with TRBJ1-5, with 7 nucleotides matching TRBD1. With 5 bases clipped from V and 4 bases from J, the junction kept 8 bases outside the gene matches. Germline loops: CDR1 MDHEN, CDR2 SYDVKM. The CDR3 spans 15 residues. The CDR3 nucleotides are TGTGCCAGCAGTAAGGCAGGGGGAAGAAATCAGCCCCAGCATTTT. Residues: CASSKAGGRNQPQHF.

The genes are TRBV5-4 and TRBJ2-7; possibly TRBD2 for D (7 bases). Germline V gene data show CDR1 as SGHNT and CDR2 as YYREEE (reference sequence). V was clipped by 0 bases and J by 5 bases, with 18 bases between them. The CDR3 is 16 amino acids. The CDR3 region is CASSLAGRGGVDEQYF. CDR3 in DNA: TGTGCCAGCAGCTTGGCTGGTAGGGGGGGAGTGGACGAGCAGTACTTC. Full variable domain (outside the CDR3, taken from reference TRBV5-4 and TRBJ2-7): ETGVTQSPTHLIKTRGQQVTLRCSSQSGHNTVSWYQQALGQGPQFIFQYYREEENGRGNFPPRFSGLQFPNYSSELNVNALELDDSALYLCASSLAGRGGVDEQYFGPGTRLTVT.

This clone has a handful of counts. This chain links TRBV6-4 with TRBJ2-2, with a possible D match to TRBD2 (6 bases). Per germline, CDR1 MRHNA and CDR2 SNTAGT. This CDR3 has 15 residues. The V gene lost 4 bases and the J gene lost 6 bases, with 15 bases spanning the gap. Written as DNA, the CDR3 is TGTGCCAGCAGTGCGGAGGGAGAGGGGCCCGGGGAGCTGTTTTTT. It is translated as CASSAEGEGPGELFF.

The chain carries TRBV7-9 and TRBJ2-7, with a weak D call TRBD2 (5 bases). V shed 3 bases and J shed 7 bases, with 13 bases lying between them. Germline V gene sequence: CDR1 SEHNR, CDR2 FQNEAQ (reference sequence). The CDR3 has 13 amino acids. CDR3 sequence reads: CASSFTSTREQYF. For the CDR3, the DNA is TGTGCCAGCAGCTTTACTAGTACCCGAGAGCAGTACTTC. Together with reference TRBV7-9 and TRBJ2-7, the CDR3 gives the full variable domain: DTGVSQNPRHKITKRGQNVTFRCDPISEHNRLYWYRQTLGQGPEFLTYFQNEAQLEKSRLLSDRFSAERPKGSFSTLEIQRTEQGDSAMYLCASSFTSTREQYFGPGTRLTVT.

The rearrangement uses TRBV3-1 (or the pseudogene TRBV3-2) and TRBJ2-5; the match to TRBD2 covers 12 bases. Germline V gene data show CDR1 as LGHDT and CDR2 as YNNKEL (reference sequence). After removal of 6 bases from V and 5 bases from J, the junction contained 7 bases not matched to a gene. The CDR3 consists of 15 residues. CDR3 protein: CASRPSGRAWETQYF. The CDR3 region has the DNA TGTGCCAGCAGACCTAGCGGGAGGGCCTGGGAGACCCAGTACTTC.

This sequence joins TRBV6-5 and TRBJ2-2; D gene uncertain. The CDR3 has 12 residues. CDR1 and CDR2 from the germline V gene are MNHEY and SVGAGI. V was clipped by 6 bases and J by 3 bases, with 5 bases between them. CDR3 loop: CASRSDTGELFF. The CDR3, as DNA: TGTGCCAGCAGATCGGACACCGGGGAGCTGTTTTTT.

This rearrangement joins TRBV29-1 to TRBJ2-7; perhaps TRBD2 as D (5 bases). There are 13 residues in the CDR3. From germline, CDR1 is SQVTM and CDR2 ANQGSEA. Trimming stripped 3 bases from V and 0 bases from J, with 9 bases between. CDR3 sequence (DNA): TGCAGCGTTGACTCGGGGAGCTCCTACGAGCAGTACTTC. This sequence encodes CSVDSGSSYEQYF.

This rearrangement joins TRBV6-1 to TRBJ1-1, with a possible D match to TRBD1 (6 bases). The CDR3 spans 17 residues. Trimming cost V 2 bases and J 0 bases, with 16 bases left between them. Germline V CDR1 and CDR2: MNHNS, SASEGT. For the CDR3, the DNA is TGTGCCAGCAGTGAAATCTATAACAGGGATATGAACACTGAAGCTTTCTTT. Translating gives CASSEIYNRDMNTEAFF.

The chain employs TRBV18 and TRBJ2-3, with a weak D call TRBD1 (6 bases). Germline CDR1 and CDR2: KGHSH and LQKENI. V lost 4 bases and J 3 bases, leaving 17 bases between the germline ends. The length of the CDR3 is 16 residues. Here the CDR3 DNA reads TGTGCCAGCTCACTATCACAGGGAGTCGGGACAGATACGCAGTATTTT. Encoded protein: CASSLSQGVGTDTQYF.